The 26 T cell receptor beta chains below come from one sample, sequenced in a study of cytomegalovirus exposure and HLA in healthy donors. Primers for the PCR totalled 60 Vbeta and 13 Jbeta. Sequencing used immunoSEQ multiplex PCR; TCRdb keeps in-frame clones, though not all of them. Here the sample spans just over 60,000 clones, approximately 87% being singletons. The material sequenced was PBMCs. Receptor source: a man younger than 35 in good health and CMV-seronegative.

This chain connects TRBV6-5 to TRBJ2-5, with 7 bases matching TRBD2. The CDR3 is 14 amino acids. Germline lookup yields CDR1 MNHEY and CDR2 SVGAGI. V was clipped by 7 bases and J by 2 bases; unmatched bases: 7. CDR3 loop: CASKGRGFQETQYF. The CDR3 nucleotides are TGTGCCAGCAAGGGGCGGGGGTTTCAAGAGACCCAGTACTTC.

This chain links TRBV11-2 with TRBJ2-7; possible D gene TRBD2, 5 bases. The CDR3 runs 12 residues. Trimming removed 5 bases from V and 2 bases from J, with 7 bases in between. CDR1 and CDR2 from the germline V gene are SGHAT and FQNNGV. CDR3 in amino acids: CASSPGAYEQYF. The CDR3 bases are TGTGCCAGCAGCCCCGGGGCCTACGAGCAGTACTTC.

This chain joins TRBV19 and TRBJ2-5; tentatively, D is TRBD2 (6 bases). Between the trimmed V and J ends, which lost 6 bases and 2 bases, there was a span of 10 bases. Germline-derived CDR1 and CDR2 are LNHDA and SQIVND (reference sequence). The CDR3 is 13 residues long. The CDR3 loop is CASRPGGQETQYF. Here the CDR3 DNA reads TGTGCCAGTAGACCCGGAGGGCAAGAGACCCAGTACTTC.

The chain is built from TRBV30 and TRBJ1-3, with D unresolved. This CDR3 has 12 residues. CDR1 and CDR2 from the germline V gene are GTSNPN and SVGIG (reference sequence). V lost 3 bases and J lost 1, with 4 bases in between. CDR3 nucleotides: TGTGCCTGGAGGGCTTCTGGAAACACCATATATTTT. Amino acid sequence: CAWRASGNTIYF.

The chain links TRBV14 to TRBJ1-1, with D perhaps TRBD1 (6 bases). V was shortened by 4 bases and J by 2 bases, with 14 bases between the two germline ends. The V gene's germline CDR1 is SGHDN and CDR2 FVKESK. The CDR3 contains 15 residues. CDR3 coding DNA: TGTGCCAGCAGCCCTTTACAGGGTATCAACACTGAAGCTTTCTTT. It yields the protein CASSPLQGINTEAFF.

This rearrangement joins TRBV4-2 to TRBJ1-2, with 9 nucleotides matching TRBD1. Trimming cost V 0 bases and J 8 bases; bases outside gene matches: 7. The germline V gene encodes CDR1 LGHNA and CDR2 YNFKEQ. CDR3 length equals 15 residues. The CDR3 region is CASSQDGTGGEGYTF. CDR3 in DNA: TGTGCCAGCAGCCAAGATGGAACAGGGGGCGAGGGCTACACCTTC.

This clone was seen a single time. The V call is TRBV4-2, the J call TRBJ1-2; perhaps TRBD1 as D (5 bases). The CDR3 runs 18 residues. Trimming removed 0 bases from V and 1 base from J, with 18 bases in between. Germline assignment: CDR1 LGHNA and CDR2 YNFKEQ. CDR3 DNA: TGTGCCAGCAGCCAAGATTTGGCAGGGCGGACCCTTAACTATGGCTACACCTTC. This translates into CASSQDLAGRTLNYGYTF.

The V call is TRBV27, the J call TRBJ1-5, with unresolved D. The CDR3 length is 15 residues. The germline CDR1 and CDR2 sequences are MNHEY and SMNVEV (reference sequence). The V end was cut by 6 bases, the J end by 2 bases, with 14 bases between. As DNA, the CDR3 is TGTGCCAGCAGCCCCTTAATCTCGGGCAATCAGCCCCAGCATTTT. It is translated as CASSPLISGNQPQHF.

The sample holds one count of this clone. The rearrangement links TRBV19 to TRBJ1-1; 7 nucleotides align to TRBD1. In germline, CDR1 is LNHDA, CDR2 SQIVND (reference sequence). The CDR3 is 13 residues long. Trimming cost V 1 base and J 4 bases; bases outside gene matches: 0. CDR3 in DNA: TGTGCCAGTAGTATAGGGACAGGCACTGAAGCTTTCTTT. Encoded protein: CASSIGTGTEAFF.

This clone was seen only a few times. This chain links TRBV5-6 with TRBJ1-6; 7 bases are shared with TRBD1. This CDR3 is built from 13 residues. Germline V CDR1 and CDR2: SGHDT, YYEEEE. The V and J ends lost 7 bases and 4 bases, in that order; junction bases with no gene match: 2. CDR3 residues: CASRDSYNSPLHF. The DNA for the CDR3 is TGTGCCAGCCGGGACAGTTATAATTCACCCCTCCACTTT.

V and J are TRBV18 and TRBJ1-1, with unresolved D. V was cut by 0 bases and J by 4 bases, with 9 bases left in between. This CDR3 contains 14 residues. From germline, CDR1 is KGHSH and CDR2 LQKENI. CDR3 bases: TGTGCCAGCTCACCACCGAGTCGGGGCACTGAAGCTTTCTTT. Protein sequence: CASSPPSRGTEAFF.

The V gene is TRBV9, the J gene TRBJ1-5, with D uncertain. CDR3 length equals 12 residues. CDR1 is SGDLS and CDR2 is YYNGEE in the germline V gene. Trimming cost V 8 bases and J 10 bases, with 16 bases left between them. CDR3 sequence: CARKRTFRPQHF. The CDR3 coding sequence is TGTGCCAGAAAGCGCACATTCCGCCCCCAGCATTTT.

This clone has just one count. This chain connects TRBV7-9 to TRBJ2-7; 9 bases map to TRBD2. Per germline, CDR1 SEHNR and CDR2 FQNEAQ (reference sequence). The CDR3 consists of 14 residues. With V trimmed by 5 bases and J by 3 bases, 5 bases remained unmatched. The CDR3 loop is CASSPVSGGYEQYF. CDR3 DNA sequence: TGTGCCAGCAGCCCCGTTAGCGGGGGCTACGAGCAGTACTTC. The variable domain in full, completed from reference TRBV7-9 and TRBJ2-7, reads DTGVSQNPRHKITKRGQNVTFRCDPISEHNRLYWYRQTLGQGPEFLTYFQNEAQLEKSRLLSDRFSAERPKGSFSTLEIQRTEQGDSAMYLCASSPVSGGYEQYFGPGTRLTVT.

The chain joins TRBV28 to TRBJ2-5; TRBD1 matches 8 bases. CDR3 length: 15 residues. Germline CDR1 reads MDHEN; CDR2 reads SYDVKM. V was pared by 4 bases and J by 1 base, with 5 bases of the junction left unmatched. CDR3 residues: CASSYDRGLQETQYF. DNA for the CDR3: TGTGCCAGCAGTTATGACAGGGGTCTCCAAGAGACCCAGTACTTC.

V and J are TRBV14 and TRBJ1-4; maybe TRBD1 (5 bases). The ends were cut back, 0 bases at V and 12 bases at J, with 11 bases in the middle. In germline, CDR1 is SGHDN, CDR2 FVKESK. The CDR3 extends over 13 amino acids. The CDR3 protein is CASSQDLDTELFF. The CDR3 DNA reads as TGTGCCAGCAGCCAAGATCTGGACACAGAACTGTTTTTT.

The chain recombines TRBV29-1 with TRBJ2-7, with 9 bases identical to TRBD1. The CDR3 loop spans 13 amino acids. CDR1 is SQVTM, CDR2 ANQGSEA, per germline. V lost 5 bases, J lost 5 bases, and 7 bases stayed unmatched. The CDR3 is CSVQGDRGDEQYF. The CDR3 nucleotides are TGCAGCGTTCAAGGAGACAGGGGGGACGAGCAGTACTTC.

This clone was counted once. The CDR3, as DNA: TGCAGCGTTGACGGGACAGAGTCATCCTCTGGCGAGCAGTACTTC. It codes for CSVDGTESSSGEQYF. V is TRBV29-1 and J is TRBJ2-7; 7 nucleotides align to TRBD1. This CDR3 has 15 amino acids. V shed 3 bases, J shed 6 bases, and the junction held 14 bases outside the gene matches. Germline V CDR1 and CDR2: SQVTM, ANQGSEA.

The chain couples TRBV18 to TRBJ2-5; D is uncertain. The germline V gene has CDR1 KGHSH and CDR2 LQKENI. Trimming pared 1 base from V and 3 bases from J, leaving 9 bases between. The CDR3 is 14 residues long. The CDR3 here is CASSPRSREETQYF. CDR3 nucleotide sequence: TGTGCCAGCTCACCACGGTCAAGAGAAGAGACCCAGTACTTC.

V gene TRBV19 combines with J gene TRBJ1-2; TRBD1 agrees at 8 bases. The CDR3 length is 13 residues. The V gene's germline CDR1 is LNHDA and CDR2 SQIVND (reference sequence). V lost 5 bases and J lost 3; bases outside the gene matches: 2. The CDR3 DNA sequence: TGTGCCAGTAGTCCGACAGGGGACTATGGCTACACCTTC. The encoded protein is CASSPTGDYGYTF.

The chain carries TRBV18 and TRBJ1-3; 11 bases align to TRBD1. V dropped 5 bases and J dropped 1; count of bases not matched to a gene: 7. There are 17 residues in the CDR3. CDR1 and CDR2 from the germline V gene are KGHSH and LQKENI. CDR3 protein: CASSTRTGGGSGNTIYF. As DNA, the CDR3 is TGTGCCAGCTCAACGAGGACAGGGGGCGGTTCTGGAAACACCATATATTTT.

The V and J genes are TRBV6-5 and TRBJ2-3; 11 positions match TRBD2. There are 14 residues in the CDR3. CDR1 MNHEY and CDR2 SVGAGI come from the germline V gene. With V trimmed by 7 bases and J by 11 bases, 11 bases remained unmatched. CDR3 DNA sequence: TGTGCCAGCAAACCTAGCGGGGGGTCCTTGAGGCAGTATTTT. This codes for CASKPSGGSLRQYF.

This sequence joins TRBV2 and TRBJ1-1; D is uncertain. The CDR3 loop spans 13 amino acids. CDR1 SNHLY and CDR2 FYNNEI come from the germline V gene. V was cut by 4 bases and J by 1 base, with 7 bases left in between. The CDR3 region is CASSAGENTEAFF. The CDR3 DNA is TGTGCCAGCAGTGCGGGAGAGAACACTGAAGCTTTCTTT.

This clone was detected once. J is TRBJ2-7 and V is TRBV9; 8 bases map to TRBD1. Germline V gene data show CDR1 as SGDLS and CDR2 as YYNGEE. The V and J ends lost 4 bases and 4 bases, in that order; junction bases with no gene match: 16. This CDR3 spans 17 amino acids. CDR3 amino acids: CASSYEGQGGNSYEQYF. CDR3 nucleotides: TGTGCCAGCAGCTATGAAGGACAGGGAGGAAACTCGTACGAGCAGTACTTC.

The chain carries TRBV6-1 and TRBJ2-7; 11 bases are shared with TRBD1. Germline V gene sequence: CDR1 MNHNS, CDR2 SASEGT. This CDR3 region has 15 residues. Trimming at V came to 3 bases and at J to 3 bases, leaving 4 bases not matched to a gene. The CDR3 DNA reads TGTGCCAGCAGTGAGGCCGGGACAGGGGGCTACGAGCAGTACTTC. It codes for CASSEAGTGGYEQYF.

The rearrangement uses TRBV4-2 and TRBJ1-6, with D hard to call. CDR1 is LGHNA, CDR2 YNFKEQ, per germline. The ends were cut back, 0 bases at V and 2 bases at J, with 8 bases in the middle. There are 16 residues in the CDR3. The CDR3 DNA follows: TGTGCCAGCAGCCAAGACGGAGCGGCCTATAATTCACCCCTCCACTTT. Protein product: CASSQDGAAYNSPLHF.

The V call is TRBV4-1, the J call TRBJ2-5; tentatively, D is TRBD1 (5 bases). With the DNA end fitting TRBJ2-7 better, the J assignment may be wrong. Germline assignment: CDR1 MGHRA and CDR2 YSYEKL. The CDR3 has 15 amino acids. The DNA of the CDR3 is TGCGCCAGCAGGCCCCAGGGTAACGGGCCTCACGAGCAGTACTTC. Protein: CASRPQGNGPHEQYF.